This TCR beta chain was identified during a study of blood T cell repertoires in COVID-19. Overall study context: PBMCs, B-cell-depleted T cells, or T cells provided the cDNA or gDNA that made up the material.

How the authors handled the data: Researchers report that nucleated cell counts were estimated from reference gene primer amplification. Libraries were prepared by immunoSEQ multiplex PCR; TCRdb keeps only in-frame clonotypes and omits some of them. The V and J calls and clone size were taken over from that table, and D and trimming were inferred from the DNA. The data show 200,000 to 250,000 clones, about 82% seen once. The CDR3 is 14 residues long. Germline CDR1 reads SGHNT; CDR2 reads YYREEE (reference sequence). The germline V and J ends were trimmed by 5 bases and 0 bases, with 9 bases remaining between them. This clone was seen a few times.

V and J are TRBV5-4 and TRBJ1-3; D is unclear. The TCR originated in a woman older than 75 with COVID-19, enrolled during active disease. The sample consisted of peripheral blood. The CDR3 sequence: CASRSAGSGNTIYF. DNA for the CDR3: TGTGCCAGCAGGTCTGCCGGCTCTGGAAACACCATATATTTT.